The 10 T cell receptor beta chains below were found in one sample sequenced in a study of T cell responses to AZD1222 COVID-19 vaccine. The assay was immunoSEQ multiplex PCR, and TCRdb's table has in-frame clones only and misses some. The table has tens of thousands of clones, roughly four fifths seen once. Specimen: peripheral blood, collected 28 days after the second AZD1222 dose. The origin of the receptors is an adult who received the AZD1222 COVID-19 vaccine.

This sequence joins TRBV12-3 or TRBV12-4 and TRBJ1-5; D gene uncertain. V was shortened by 5 bases and J by 4 bases, with 9 bases between the two germline ends. The CDR3 has 13 amino acids. The CDR3 nucleotides are TGTGCCAGCAGTGTGACATGGAATCAGCCCCAGCATTTT. Translating it yields CASSVTWNQPQHF.

J is TRBJ1-1 and V is TRBV11-2; maybe TRBD1 (5 bases). Trimming pared 2 bases from V and 3 bases from J, leaving 10 bases between. CDR3 size: 14 residues. The germline CDR1 and CDR2 sequences are SGHAT and FQNNGV. As DNA, the CDR3 is TGTGCCAGCAGCTTAAGGGGATGGGACACTGAAGCTTTCTTT. Encoded protein: CASSLRGWDTEAFF.

The chain has TRBV28 and TRBJ2-7, with 14 nucleotides matching TRBD2. The V and J ends lost 6 bases and 3 bases, in that order; junction bases with no gene match: 4. CDR3 length: 15 amino acids. From germline, CDR1 is MDHEN and CDR2 SYDVKM. Here the CDR3 reads CASRKGTSGSYEQYF. Here the CDR3 DNA reads TGTGCCAGCAGGAAAGGGACTAGCGGGAGCTACGAGCAGTACTTC.

J is TRBJ2-1 and V is TRBV19; 7 bases line up with TRBD2. This CDR3 contains 15 residues. V was clipped by 5 bases and J by 9 bases; unmatched bases: 13. Germline lookup yields CDR1 LNHDA and CDR2 SQIVND (reference sequence). In DNA, the CDR3 is TGTGCCAGTAGTGCCAACCCGACTAGCTTCGGTGAGCAGTTCTTC. It encodes CASSANPTSFGEQFF. Supplemented by reference TRBV19 and TRBJ2-1, the full variable domain reads DGGITQSPKYLFRKEGQNVTLSCEQNLNHDAMYWYRQDPGQGLRLIYYSQIVNDFQKGDIAEGYSVSREKKESFPLTVTSAQKNPTAFYLCASSANPTSFGEQFFGPGTRLTVL.

The J gene is TRBJ1-3, the V gene TRBV6-5; D is ambiguous. Germline V gene lookup returns CDR1 MNHEY and CDR2 SVGAGI. This CDR3 is built from 14 residues. Trimming took 6 bases from V and 2 from J, leaving 11 bases between them. The CDR3 DNA is TGTGCCAGCAGGTCGACTGTACCTGGAAACACCATATATTTT. It yields the protein CASRSTVPGNTIYF.

The V call is TRBV10-3, the J call TRBJ1-2, with D uncertain. This CDR3 spans 15 amino acids. Looked up from germline, CDR1 is ENHRY and CDR2 is SYGVKD. V was clipped by 6 bases and J by 0 bases, with 14 bases between them. CDR3 bases: TGTGCCATCAGGGATCTGGGGTCGACTAACTATGGCTACACCTTC. Protein sequence: CAIRDLGSTNYGYTF.

V usage is TRBV6-5 and J usage is TRBJ2-7; D remains unclear. Germline V gene data show CDR1 as MNHEY and CDR2 as SVGAGI. V gave up 0 bases and J gave up 0 bases, with 9 bases separating them. This CDR3 spans 15 amino acids. The CDR3 region is CASSYSAESSYEQYF. CDR3 in DNA: TGTGCCAGCAGTTACTCGGCAGAAAGCTCCTACGAGCAGTACTTC.

The CDR3 spells CAWSGDLSGANVLTF. CDR3 nucleotide sequence: TGTGCCTGGAGTGGGGACCTCTCTGGGGCCAACGTCCTGACTTTC. The V gene is TRBV30, the J gene TRBJ2-6; D is possibly TRBD1 or TRBD2 (5 bases each). The V gene's germline CDR1 is GTSNPN and CDR2 SVGIG (reference sequence). Trimming removed 1 base at V and 0 bases at J, with 7 bases between. The CDR3 is made up of 15 amino acids.

The V gene is TRBV28, the J gene TRBJ2-7; D gene unclear. CDR1 is MDHEN and CDR2 is SYDVKM in the germline V gene. The CDR3 length is 15 residues. Trimming stripped 6 bases from V and 5 bases from J, with 20 bases between. The CDR3 region has the DNA TGTGCCAGCAGCATGGCAGGTCGGTGGTCGGACGAGCAGTACTTC. Translated: CASSMAGRWSDEQYF.

V usage is TRBV28 and J usage is TRBJ2-4; possibly TRBD2 for D (5 bases). Germline CDR1 is MDHEN and CDR2 is SYDVKM. Trimming stripped 6 bases from V and 3 bases from J, with 15 bases between. The CDR3 is made up of 15 amino acids. The DNA of the CDR3 is TGTGCCAGCAGAACACCGGAGGAGGACAAAAACATTCAGTACTTC. This codes for CASRTPEEDKNIQYF.